The clone carrying this TCR beta chain was detected only a few times. Its matching antigen is unknown. V was cut by 3 bases and J by 9 bases, with 9 bases left in between. CDR3 length: 11 amino acids. CDR1 DFQATT and CDR2 SNEGSKA come from the germline V gene (reference sequence). Individually, cDNA molecules had unique molecular identifiers attached to them. MiXCR, applied by TCRdb to the 5' RACE reads, yields one record per CDR3 protein. The table includes some 87,000 distinct CDR3 sequences, roughly an eighth detected once. The data derive from a study of early T cells in non-severe SARS-CoV-2 infection. Study summary: Bulk RNA isolated from unsorted whole blood underwent sequencing; chains were not paired. Study findings and constraints: The VDJdb matching leaned toward anti-spike CD8 responses and overlooked private and CD4 specificities.

The receptor was derived from an adult who was a healthcare worker with PCR-confirmed SARS-CoV-2 infection or an uninfected control (not recorded which). Material: whole blood. The rearrangement uses TRBV20-1 and TRBJ2-1; D unclear. DNA for the CDR3: TGCAGTGCTAGCCCCGAGACTGAGCAGTTCTTC. This encodes CSASPETEQFF.